This entry concerns a single T cell receptor (beta chain). Source study methods: Reference gene primer amplification gave estimated nucleated cell counts. Using immunoSEQ multiplex PCR, the repertoire was profiled, and TCRdb retains in-frame clones only, with some absent. Clone size and V and J calls were adopted from that table, with D and trimming inferred from the DNA. The sample holds approximately 35,000 clones, more than 65% seen once. Germline V gene sequence: CDR1 MNHEY, CDR2 SVGAGI. The germline V and J ends were trimmed by 11 bases and 1 base, with 11 bases remaining between them. The CDR3 consists of 12 residues. The data stem from a study of blood T cell repertoires in COVID-19. Across the whole study: T cells, B-cell-depleted T cells, or PBMCs provided the cDNA or gDNA that served as material.

This sequence joins TRBV6-5 and TRBJ1-1; maybe TRBD1 (5 bases). The sequenced material came from peripheral blood. The TCR was taken from a human donor in a cohort sampled during active COVID-19. The CDR3 region is CAASGGNTEAFF. The CDR3 DNA is TGTGCCGCGTCGGGGGGGAACACTGAAGCTTTCTTT.